These 6 T cell receptor beta chains came from one sample sequenced in a study of T cell changes during pregnancy in multiple sclerosis. Measured with immunoSEQ multiplex PCR; TCRdb has only the in-frame clones, and not every one. In the table there are some 80,000 clones, 85% to 95% of which are singletons. Sequenced here: peripheral blood, sampled in the first trimester of pregnancy. These receptors were obtained from a female donor with multiple sclerosis, enrolled in a pregnancy study.

The chain couples TRBV11-2 to TRBJ1-5, with a tentative D call TRBD1 (6 bases). The CDR3 is 14 amino acids. V was clipped by 5 bases and J by 5 bases, with 13 bases between them. Germline V CDR1 and CDR2: SGHAT, FQNNGV. As DNA, the CDR3 is TGTGCCAGCAGCCCCCCCAGGGGTGATCAGCCCCAGCATTTT. This codes for CASSPPRGDQPQHF.

The gene calls are TRBV27 and TRBJ1-1; D is possibly TRBD1 (5 bases). Deletions cut 6 bases from V and 4 bases from J, with 15 bases between. Looked up from germline, CDR1 is MNHEY and CDR2 is SMNVEV (reference sequence). CDR3 size: 14 residues. For the CDR3, the DNA is TGTGCCAGCAGACCGTTCTCCCAGGGCACTGAAGCTTTCTTT. Amino acid sequence: CASRPFSQGTEAFF.

V usage is TRBV27 and J usage is TRBJ2-1, with a possible D match to TRBD1 (6 bases). The V gene lost 8 bases and the J gene lost 7 bases, with 24 bases spanning the gap. The CDR3 extends over 16 amino acids. Germline V lookup: CDR1 MNHEY, CDR2 SMNVEV (reference sequence). CDR3 in DNA: TGTGCCAGCTCACTGGCGACGGGACAAGCCTTGAATGAGCAGTTCTTC. Its protein product is CASSLATGQALNEQFF.

This clone was observed a single time. The chain recombines TRBV27 with TRBJ1-1; 7 bases match TRBD1. Germline CDR1 MNHEY, CDR2 SMNVEV (reference sequence). The V and J ends lost 6 bases and 1 base, in that order; junction bases with no gene match: 11. The CDR3 covers 16 residues. The CDR3 loop is CASRADRVVKNTEAFF. The CDR3 bases are TGTGCCAGCAGGGCCGACAGGGTAGTCAAGAACACTGAAGCTTTCTTT.

The chain employs TRBV7-3 and TRBJ1-1; 7 bases are shared with TRBD1. The CDR3 totals 13 residues. Trimming took 5 bases from V and 8 from J; bases not matched to a gene: 8. Germline V gene sequence: CDR1 SGHTA, CDR2 FQGTGA. CDR3 DNA sequence: TGTGCCAGCAGCGCCGGAGTGGACAGGGAAGCTTTCTTT. Its protein product is CASSAGVDREAFF.

This clone showed up just once. CDR3 loop: CASSQQGSRVGEQYF. The CDR3 DNA is TGCGCCAGCAGCCAGCAGGGGAGCCGCGTGGGGGAGCAGTACTTC. The J gene is TRBJ2-7, the V gene TRBV4-1; a weak D match, TRBD1 (6 bases). CDR1 and CDR2 (germline): MGHRA, YSYEKL. Trimming took off 3 bases at V and 7 bases at J, with 19 bases between the two ends. The CDR3 sequence is 15 residues long.